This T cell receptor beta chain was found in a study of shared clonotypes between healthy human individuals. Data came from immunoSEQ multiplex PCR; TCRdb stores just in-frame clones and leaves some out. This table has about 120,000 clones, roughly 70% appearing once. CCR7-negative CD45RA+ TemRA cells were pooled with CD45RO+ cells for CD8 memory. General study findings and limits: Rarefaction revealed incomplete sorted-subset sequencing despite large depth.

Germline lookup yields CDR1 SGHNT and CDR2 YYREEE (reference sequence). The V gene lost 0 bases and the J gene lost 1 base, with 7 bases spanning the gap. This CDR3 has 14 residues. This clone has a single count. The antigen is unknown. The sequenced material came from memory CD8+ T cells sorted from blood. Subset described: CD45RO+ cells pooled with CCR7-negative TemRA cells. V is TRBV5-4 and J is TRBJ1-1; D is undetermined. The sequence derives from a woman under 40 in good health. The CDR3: CASSLAPQNTEAFF. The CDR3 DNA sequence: TGTGCCAGCAGCTTGGCTCCGCAGAACACTGAAGCTTTCTTT.